The 13 T cell receptor beta chains below all came from one sample that was sequenced in a study of cytomegalovirus exposure and HLA in healthy donors. The PCR was carried out with 60 Vbeta primers and 13 Jbeta primers. Produced via immunoSEQ multiplex PCR; TCRdb's table is partial and in-frame only. The sample includes about 120,000 clones, about 86% of them seen just once. The sample taken for sequencing was PBMCs. All receptors derive from a woman younger than 45 in good health and CMV-seronegative.

The chain couples TRBV7-8 to TRBJ2-4; TRBD2 matches at 16 bases. J lost 5 bases, V lost 2 bases, and 6 bases had no gene match. This CDR3 has 18 residues. CDR1 SGHVS and CDR2 FQNEAQ come from the germline V gene. The CDR3 nucleotides read TGTGCCAGCAGCTTAATGGGACTAGCGGGAGGGCCGCAAAACATTCAGTACTTC. It yields the protein CASSLMGLAGGPQNIQYF.

CDR3: CASSLEGGTGIYGYTF. CDR3 in DNA: TGTGCCAGCAGCTTAGAGGGGGGGACAGGCATCTATGGCTACACCTTC. The chain combines TRBV7-2 with TRBJ1-2; 8 bases match TRBD1. Looked up from germline, CDR1 is SGHTA and CDR2 is FQGNSA. The CDR3 totals 16 residues. The V gene end was trimmed by 1 base and the J gene end by 4 bases; junction bases not matched to a gene: 8.

The rearrangement links TRBV9 to TRBJ1-3, with TRBD1 matching 10 bases. Trimming at V came to 0 bases and at J to 3 bases, leaving 9 bases not matched to a gene. From germline, CDR1 is SGDLS and CDR2 YYNGEE. CDR3 length: 18 residues. The CDR3 region is CASSVATGGTGVGNTIYF. The CDR3 DNA reads as TGTGCCAGCAGCGTAGCTACCGGAGGGACAGGGGTTGGAAACACCATATATTTT.

The rearrangement uses TRBV11-2 and TRBJ2-7; 8 nucleotides align to TRBD2. CDR1 is SGHAT, CDR2 FQNNGV, per germline. V lost 1 base, J lost 9 bases, and 5 bases stayed unmatched. This CDR3 is built from 13 residues. The CDR3 here is CASSLGVLAGQYF. CDR3 bases: TGTGCCAGCAGCTTAGGAGTTCTAGCGGGGCAGTACTTC.

A few counts support this clone. This chain connects TRBV28 to TRBJ2-7, with 9 bases matching TRBD1. The ends lost 6 bases at V and 0 bases at J; junction bases unmatched: 3. Per the germline V gene, CDR1 is MDHEN and CDR2 is SYDVKM. The CDR3 extends over 14 amino acids. In DNA, the CDR3 is TGTGCCAGCAGCTCGACAGGGGGCTCCTACGAGCAGTACTTC. This sequence encodes CASSSTGGSYEQYF. Looking up the rest from reference TRBV28 and TRBJ2-7 gives the full variable domain: DVKVTQSSRYLVKRTGEKVFLECVQDMDHENMFWYRQDPGLGLRLIYFSYDVKMKEKGDIPEGYSVSREKKERFSLILESASTNQTSMYLCASSSTGGSYEQYFGPGTRLTVT.

V and J are TRBV25-1 and TRBJ2-7; 12 nucleotides match TRBD2. Germline V lookup: CDR1 MGHDK, CDR2 SYGVNS. V lost 0 bases to trimming and J lost 7 bases; unmatched junction nucleotides: 10. CDR3 length: 17 amino acids. The CDR3: CASSEYPLAGGPREQYF. DNA for the CDR3: TGTGCCAGCAGTGAATATCCCCTAGCGGGAGGGCCGAGAGAGCAGTACTTC.

This sequence joins TRBV7-9 and TRBJ2-1, with unresolved D. Germline V gene lookup returns CDR1 SEHNR and CDR2 FQNEAQ (reference sequence). The length of the CDR3 is 14 residues. V was clipped by 6 bases and J by 12 bases, with 21 bases between them. CDR3 amino acids: CASRSPGTGVSQFF. The CDR3 DNA reads as TGTGCCAGCAGATCACCCGGTACCGGAGTCTCGCAGTTCTTC. Combining the CDR3 with reference TRBV7-9 and TRBJ2-1 gives the whole variable domain DTGVSQNPRHKITKRGQNVTFRCDPISEHNRLYWYRQTLGQGPEFLTYFQNEAQLEKSRLLSDRFSAERPKGSFSTLEIQRTEQGDSAMYLCASRSPGTGVSQFFGPGTRLTVL.

This clone was picked up one time. The J gene is TRBJ2-5, the V gene TRBV18, with D unclear. The CDR3 is made up of 11 amino acids. Germline values: CDR1 KGHSH, CDR2 LQKENI. V lost 3 bases to trimming and J lost 3 bases, with 2 bases between them. Here the CDR3 reads CASSPKETQYF. The CDR3 DNA is TGTGCCAGCTCACCCAAAGAGACCCAGTACTTC. Filled out from reference TRBV18 and TRBJ2-5, the complete variable domain reads NAGVMQNPRHLVRRRGQEARLRCSPMKGHSHVYWYRQLPEEGLKFMVYLQKENIIDESGMPKERFSAEFPKEGPSILRIQQVVRGDSAAYFCASSPKETQYFGPGTRLLVL.

The rearrangement uses TRBV28 and TRBJ1-3; 7 bases map to TRBD1. V lost 7 bases, J lost 0 bases, and 6 bases stayed unmatched. CDR1 is MDHEN and CDR2 is SYDVKM in the germline V gene. CDR3 length equals 15 residues. CDR3 coding DNA: TGTGCCAGCACCGGTGGGACAGCCTCTGGAAACACCATATATTTT. Its protein product is CASTGGTASGNTIYF.

V is TRBV18 and J is TRBJ2-5; 8 bases map to TRBD2. The CDR3 has 14 residues. Germline loops: CDR1 KGHSH, CDR2 LQKENI. Trimming at V came to 0 bases and at J to 5 bases, leaving 2 bases not matched to a gene. The CDR3 nucleotides are TGTGCCAGCTCACCACCTAGCGGGATGGAGACCCAGTACTTC. The encoded protein is CASSPPSGMETQYF.

The V call is TRBV15, the J call TRBJ1-1; 10 nucleotides match TRBD1. The CDR3 covers 15 residues. After removal of 5 bases from V and 6 bases from J, the junction contained 9 bases not matched to a gene. Germline V gene lookup returns CDR1 LNHNV and CDR2 YYDKDF (reference sequence). CDR3 region: CATSSPGQGIAEAFF. The CDR3 DNA sequence: TGTGCCACCAGCTCTCCGGGACAGGGGATTGCTGAAGCTTTCTTT.

V usage is TRBV15 and J usage is TRBJ2-5; possible D gene TRBD2, 6 bases. The CDR3 consists of 16 residues. In germline, CDR1 is LNHNV, CDR2 YYDKDF (reference sequence). V gave up 2 bases and J gave up 1 base, with 14 bases separating them. The CDR3 protein is CATSRLGLFGQETQYF. For the CDR3, the DNA is TGTGCCACCAGCAGACTGGGACTGTTTGGCCAAGAGACCCAGTACTTC.

The gene calls are TRBV5-4 and TRBJ2-3; D call uncertain. CDR3 length equals 16 residues. The V end was cut by 0 bases, the J end by 2 bases, with 13 bases between. Germline V gives CDR1 SGHNT, CDR2 YYREEE (reference sequence). DNA of the CDR3: TGTGCCAGCAGCTTGGCCAATCGAGCGCACACAGATACGCAGTATTTT. It yields the protein CASSLANRAHTDTQYF.